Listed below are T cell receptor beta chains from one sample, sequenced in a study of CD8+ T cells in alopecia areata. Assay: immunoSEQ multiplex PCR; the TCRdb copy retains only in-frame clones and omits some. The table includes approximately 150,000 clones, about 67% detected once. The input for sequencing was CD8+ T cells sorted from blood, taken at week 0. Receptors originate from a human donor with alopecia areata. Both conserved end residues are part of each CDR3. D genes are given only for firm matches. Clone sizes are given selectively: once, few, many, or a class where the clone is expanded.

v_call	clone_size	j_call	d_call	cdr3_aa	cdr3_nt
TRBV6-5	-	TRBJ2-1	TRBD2	CASSYGGGPYEQFF	TGTGCCAGCAGTTACGGCGGGGGGCCGTATGAGCAGTTCTTC
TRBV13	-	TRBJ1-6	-	CASSSGQINSPLHF	TGTGCCAGCAGCTCGGGTCAGATCAATTCACCCCTCCACTTT
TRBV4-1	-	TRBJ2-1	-	CASSQADNEQFF	TGCGCCAGCAGCCAAGCAGACAATGAGCAGTTCTTC
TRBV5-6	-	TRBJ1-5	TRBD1	CASSEGQGDQPQHF	TGTGCCAGCAGCGAGGGACAGGGCGACCAGCCCCAGCATTTT
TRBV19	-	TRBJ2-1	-	CASSLGSSSYNEQFF	TGTGCCAGTAGTTTGGGATCGAGCTCCTACAATGAGCAGTTCTTC
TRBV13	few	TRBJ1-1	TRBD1	CASSDRGPGTEAFF	TGTGCCAGCTCGGACAGGGGGCCGGGTACTGAAGCTTTCTTT
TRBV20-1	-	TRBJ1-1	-	CSAGMNTEAFF	TGCAGTGCGGGTATGAACACTGAAGCTTTCTTT
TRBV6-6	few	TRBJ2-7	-	CASSYYPASYEQYF	TGTGCCAGCAGTTATTATCCGGCCTCCTACGAGCAGTACTTC
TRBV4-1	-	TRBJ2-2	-	CASSRQGSGELFF	TGCGCCAGCAGCCGGCAGGGTTCCGGGGAGCTGTTTTTT
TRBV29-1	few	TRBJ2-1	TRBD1	CSVDQGAYNEQFF	TGCAGCGTTGACCAGGGGGCTTACAATGAGCAGTTCTTC
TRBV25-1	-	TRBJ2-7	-	CASSESSYEQYF	TGTGCCAGCAGTGAGTCGTCTTACGAGCAGTACTTC
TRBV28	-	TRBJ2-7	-	CASSFSGGGYEQYF	TGTGCCAGCAGTTTTTCTGGGGGCGGTTACGAGCAGTACTTC
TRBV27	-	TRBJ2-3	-	CASIKWGENTDTQYF	TGTGCCAGCATAAAATGGGGGGAGAACACAGATACGCAGTATTTT
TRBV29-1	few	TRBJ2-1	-	CSVDEDGYNEQFF	TGCAGCGTTGATGAGGACGGGTACAATGAGCAGTTCTTC
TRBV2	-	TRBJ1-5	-	CASSLLRDSNQPQHF	TGTGCCAGCAGTCTTTTAAGAGATAGCAATCAGCCCCAGCATTTT
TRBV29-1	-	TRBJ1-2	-	CSVEDRDNGYGYTF	TGCAGCGTTGAAGATAGGGACAACGGCTATGGCTACACCTTC
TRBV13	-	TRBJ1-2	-	CASSSPQDRDYGYTF	TGTGCCAGCAGCTCACCCCAGGACAGAGACTATGGCTACACCTTC
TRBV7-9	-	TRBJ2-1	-	CASSHGLDGQFF	TGTGCCAGCAGCCACGGGCTCGACGGGCAGTTCTTC
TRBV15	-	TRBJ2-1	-	CATSAHNEQFF	TGTGCCACCAGCGCCCACAATGAGCAGTTCTTC
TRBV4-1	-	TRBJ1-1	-	CASSQGTVGTEAFF	TGCGCCAGCAGCCAAGGTACGGTGGGCACTGAAGCTTTCTTT
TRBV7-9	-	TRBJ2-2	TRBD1	CASFDSGTGNTGELFF	TGTGCCAGCTTCGACTCCGGGACAGGGAACACCGGGGAGCTGTTTTTT
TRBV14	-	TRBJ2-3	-	CASSQDQEGMSVTDTQYF	TGTGCCAGCAGCCAAGATCAGGAGGGGATGAGTGTCACAGATACGCAGTATTTT
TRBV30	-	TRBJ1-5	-	CAWSGDRNQPQHF	TGTGCCTGGAGTGGGGACCGGAATCAGCCCCAGCATTTT
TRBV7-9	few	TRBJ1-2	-	CASSSNYGYTF	TGTGCCAGCTCTTCTAACTATGGCTACACCTTC
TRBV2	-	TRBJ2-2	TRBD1	CAIRGATGRDTGELFF	TGTGCCATTCGAGGGGCGACAGGGCGCGACACCGGGGAGCTGTTTTTT
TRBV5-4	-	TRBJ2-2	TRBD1	CASSASGTVNTGELFF	TGTGCCAGCAGCGCTTCCGGGACAGTGAACACCGGGGAGCTGTTTTTT
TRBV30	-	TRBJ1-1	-	CAGALMNTEAFF	TGTGCGGGTGCGTTAATGAACACTGAAGCTTTCTTT
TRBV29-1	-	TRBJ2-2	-	CSVPRANTGELFF	TGCAGCGTTCCACGGGCGAACACCGGGGAGCTGTTTTTT
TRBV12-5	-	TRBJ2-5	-	CASGEETPREETQYF	TGTGCTAGTGGGGAGGAGACCCCAAGGGAAGAGACCCAGTACTTC
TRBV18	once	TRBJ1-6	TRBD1	CASSTGQGARSPLHF	TGTGCCAGCTCGACGGGACAGGGGGCAAGGTCACCCCTCCACTTT
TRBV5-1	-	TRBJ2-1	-	CASSLVQGNNEQFF	TGCGCCAGCAGCTTGGTTCAGGGTAACAATGAGCAGTTCTTC
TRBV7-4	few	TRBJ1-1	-	CASTGGHRNTEAFF	TGTGCCAGCACTGGGGGACATAGGAACACTGAAGCTTTCTTT
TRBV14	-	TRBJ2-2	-	CASSPPARRNTGELFF	TGTGCCAGCAGCCCACCGGCACGGCGTAACACCGGGGAGCTGTTTTTT
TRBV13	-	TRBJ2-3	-	CASSGHPGSDTDTQYF	TGTGCCAGCAGCGGCCACCCGGGGTCGGATACAGATACGCAGTATTTT
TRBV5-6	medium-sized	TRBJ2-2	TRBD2	CASTTSGFGGELFF	TGTGCCAGCACCACTAGCGGGTTTGGCGGGGAGCTGTTTTTT
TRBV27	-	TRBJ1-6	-	CASYSLGSYNSPLHF	TGTGCCAGCTACTCCCTGGGTTCCTATAATTCACCCCTCCACTTT
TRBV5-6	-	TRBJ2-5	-	CASSLRTGAETQYF	TGTGCCAGCAGCCTTCGGACGGGGGCAGAGACCCAGTACTTC
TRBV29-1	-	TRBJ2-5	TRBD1	CSVINRGQETQYF	TGCAGCGTAATTAACAGGGGGCAAGAGACCCAGTACTTC
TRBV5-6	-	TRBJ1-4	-	CASSRDSLNEKLFF	TGTGCCAGCAGTCGCGACAGCCTCAATGAAAAACTGTTTTTT
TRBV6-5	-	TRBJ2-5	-	CASSYSGSQETQYF	TGTGCCAGCAGTTATTCCGGTTCTCAAGAGACCCAGTACTTC
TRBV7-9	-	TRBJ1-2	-	CASSPMGQENYGYTF	TGTGCCAGCAGCCCAATGGGGCAGGAAAACTATGGCTACACCTTC
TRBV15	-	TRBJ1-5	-	CATTQSTQPNQPQHF	TGTGCCACCACCCAGAGTACCCAGCCTAATCAGCCCCAGCATTTT
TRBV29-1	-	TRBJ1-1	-	CSVTTGTQNTEAFF	TGCAGCGTTACCACCGGGACACAGAACACTGAAGCTTTCTTT
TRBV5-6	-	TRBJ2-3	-	CASSLASYRTDTQYF	TGTGCCAGCAGCTTGGCTAGCTACCGCACAGATACGCAGTATTTT
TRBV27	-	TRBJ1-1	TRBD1	CASSPQGAEAFF	TGTGCCAGCAGTCCACAGGGGGCTGAAGCTTTCTTT
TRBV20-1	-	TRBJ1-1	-	CSASLNTEAFF	TGCAGTGCTTCATTGAACACTGAAGCTTTCTTT